The present entry profiles one T cell receptor (beta chain) with its context. Its antigen is as yet unknown. The data derive from a study of T cell responses to AZD1222 COVID-19 vaccine. Study outcomes and limitations: White British ancestry dominated among donors, who included more females, and clonal diversity was possibly underestimated.

Here immunoSEQ multiplex PCR was the method, and the copy in TCRdb shows in-frame clones only, minus some. The sample holds around 100,000 clones, roughly 91% seen once. Trimming took off 3 bases at V and 5 bases at J, with 7 bases between the two ends. Germline V gene sequence: CDR1 MDHEN, CDR2 SYDVKM. This CDR3 has 13 amino acids. This receptor was taken from an adult in good health. The sequencing used peripheral blood, collected on day 0 of AZD1222 vaccination. V gene TRBV28 combines with J gene TRBJ1-4, with D possibly being TRBD1 (5 bases). DNA of the CDR3: TGTGCCAGCAGTTTTGACAGAAATGAAAAACTGTTTTTT. Protein: CASSFDRNEKLFF.